These 9 T cell receptor beta chains originate from one sample sequenced in a study of shared clonotypes between healthy human individuals. CD8 cells classed as naive were CD45RO-negative and positively selected for CCR7, excluding terminally differentiated effector memory CD45RA+ cells. Generated by immunoSEQ multiplex PCR, the TCRdb table keeps only in-frame clones and is missing some. The table records 1.5 million to 2.5 million clones, around 96% of them present only once. Material for sequencing was naive CD8+ T cells sorted from blood. Source of these receptors: a man aged 18 to 35 in good health.

V usage is TRBV6-6 and J usage is TRBJ1-1; D is unresolved. The CDR3 has 16 amino acids. The germline V and J ends were trimmed by 7 bases and 2 bases, with 20 bases remaining between them. Germline CDR1 reads MNHNY; CDR2 reads SVGAGI (reference sequence). The DNA of the CDR3 is TGTGCCAGCATTCTACCAGTCCTCGATTTCAACACTGAAGCTTTCTTT. It encodes CASILPVLDFNTEAFF.

The V call is TRBV27, the J call TRBJ1-5; 9 nucleotides match TRBD1. The CDR3 totals 14 residues. V was clipped by 5 bases and J by 7 bases; unmatched bases: 6. The germline gives CDR1 MNHEY, CDR2 SMNVEV (reference sequence). Written as DNA, the CDR3 is TGTGCCAGCAGTCAAACAGGGGGCAGGCAGCCCCAGCATTTT. Translating gives CASSQTGGRQPQHF.

On this clone: This CDR3 is also generated by other DNA sequences in the sample. The chain is built from TRBV29-1 and TRBJ1-2; 9 bases line up with TRBD1. Germline loops: CDR1 SQVTM, CDR2 ANQGSEA. The V segment lost 0 bases and the J segment 7 bases; nucleotides outside the gene matches: 6. The CDR3 spans 14 residues. The CDR3 loop is CSVEDQQGAGGYTF. CDR3 bases: TGCAGCGTTGAAGACCAACAGGGGGCTGGTGGCTACACCTTC.

This clone was observed once. J is TRBJ1-1 and V is TRBV9, with TRBD1 identical over 10 bases. V lost 2 bases, J lost 5 bases, and 9 bases stayed unmatched. The germline V gene has CDR1 SGDLS and CDR2 YYNGEE. CDR3 length: 16 residues. The CDR3 nucleotides read TGTGCCAGCAGCGTGGGGACAGGGGACCTGAGGACTGAAGCTTTCTTT. Translation: CASSVGTGDLRTEAFF.

Of note for this clone: Additional DNA sequences in this sample encode the identical CDR3. CDR3 sequence: CASSLGGTGELFF. As DNA, the CDR3 is TGTGCCAGCAGCCTCGGGGGCACCGGGGAGCTGTTTTTT. The chain is built from TRBV9 and TRBJ2-2; tentatively, D is TRBD2 (6 bases). Deletions cut 4 bases from V and 4 bases from J, with 8 bases between. The CDR3 is 13 residues long. Germline V lookup: CDR1 SGDLS, CDR2 YYNGEE.

This clone was seen a single time. This chain links TRBV10-2 with TRBJ2-1; 7 bases are shared with TRBD2. CDR3 length equals 15 residues. Losses at the gene ends were 10 bases for V and 6 bases for J; bases not matched to a gene: 15. CDR1 is WSHSY and CDR2 is SAAADI in the germline V gene. Here the CDR3 DNA reads TGCGCCACTAGGTCAATAGCGGGTATGACCAATGAGCAGTTCTTC. Protein sequence: CATRSIAGMTNEQFF.

Only one count was recorded for this clone. The chain employs TRBV7-9 and TRBJ1-3, with D unresolved. Germline loops: CDR1 SEHNR, CDR2 FQNEAQ (reference sequence). This CDR3 region has 16 residues. V lost 1 base and J 0 bases, leaving 10 bases between the germline ends. The DNA of the CDR3 is TGTGCCAGCAGCTTAGATACCCAGAGCTCTGGAAACACCATATATTTT. Translated, it gives CASSLDTQSSGNTIYF.

The chain is built from TRBV2 and TRBJ2-5; TRBD1 or TRBD2 may be the D gene (5 bases each). Looked up from germline, CDR1 is SNHLY and CDR2 is FYNNEI. Trimming stripped 5 bases from V and 2 bases from J, with 15 bases between. This CDR3 has 15 residues. CDR3 DNA sequence: TGTGCCAGCAGTCCAATCGGGACCCTACAAGAGACCCAGTACTTC. Translation: CASSPIGTLQETQYF.

V and J are TRBV30 and TRBJ1-1; D remains unclear. V was pared by 3 bases and J by 1 base, with 15 bases between. Looked up from germline, CDR1 is GTSNPN and CDR2 is SVGIG (reference sequence). The CDR3 sequence is 15 residues long. In DNA form, the CDR3 reads TGTGCCTGGAGCGACCCGGGTCTATGGAACACTGAAGCTTTCTTT. Translated, it gives CAWSDPGLWNTEAFF.